The source of this T cell receptor beta chain is a study of cytomegalovirus exposure and HLA in healthy donors (dated by TCRdb to the late 2010s). Concerning the study at large: An earlier analysis of several hundred of the donors reported 250 to 300 Gb of sequence data and around 110 million unique TCR beta sequences from roughly 180 million T cells. An earlier analysis of nearly 600 of the donors applied high-throughput TCR beta sequencing to assess whether each TCR beta V gene segment acted as functional or pseudogenic. The number of typed donors differed by locus: roughly 620-630 for A, B, C, DRB1 and DQB1; 500 to 550 for DQA1; some 590 for DPA1; and around 490 for DPB1. Rather than using new phenotypic data, the later analysis identified candidate immune exposures from TCR beta sequences and from how often those sequences occurred across donors. High-throughput TCR immunosequencing, statistical association of individual TCRs with disease status, and machine learning were combined to predict cytomegalovirus infection status. A separate validation cohort of some 130 different subjects was used in addition to the approximately 700-subject first cohort. Both class I and class II loci were covered by HLA typing, at four-digit resolution. The aim of the study was to test whether cataloging public T cell receptors could identify signatures of past pathogen exposure. In a later analysis, previously published TCR beta repertoires from 500 to 750 donors were re-analyzed and high-resolution HLA genotyping was added so that TCR occurrence patterns could be studied. Because of strong linkage in the cohort, five DR-DQ haplotypes were treated as single units for association and clustering. The genetic ancestry cluster associated with self-reported Caucasian donors included about four fifths of the roughly 400 genotyped donors. Every repertoire in the discovery cohort had been generated on one and the same sequencing platform. Donor age, sex, ethnicity and CMV serostatus were compiled alongside the repertoire data. On average, 235,054 unique TCR beta nucleotide sequences were sequenced per donor among some 430 genotyped donors of the cohort, with roughly 18% of those sequences being non-productive. In a later genetic analysis, genome-wide SNP genotypes for about three fifths of the roughly 670 donors were used, and that subset was treated as a discovery cohort. About 280 gigabases of sequencing data and 91 million or so unique TCR sequences made up an early release that covered roughly 670 HLA-typed donors. The T cell repertoires of 670 or so subjects were profiled by immunosequencing and related to cytomegalovirus serostatus.

The CDR3 runs 13 residues from the cysteine to the phenylalanine. Just CDR3 DNA is preserved here, 39 bases in frame from base 1. Trimming removed 6 bases from V and 3 bases from J; the gene matches leave 4 bases unexplained. The germline V gene (reference sequence) yields MNHEY for CDR1 and SMNVEV for CDR2. About this clone: No antigen is known for it. Nothing much larger sits one base from this clone, and base qualities are not available.

The full study reports these points: In a later analysis, several top co-occurrence clusters were reported to appear linked to parvovirus B19, influenza, CMV and Epstein-Barr virus. Linkage disequilibrium might explain the correlated functional status among segregating V segments, but an unknown experimental factor could not be ruled out. The cohort was sequenced for TCR beta chains only, and without alpha or paired-chain data the features that could be detected were limited. A later analysis associated about 16,000 TCR beta sequences with specific HLA alleles at a false discovery rate of 0.05. Cytomegalovirus status was reported to be diagnosed by the classifier with high specificity and sensitivity in both the original and validation cohorts. A later analysis found that most CMV-associated TCR beta chains appeared HLA-restricted, with HLA associations seemingly driven largely by CMV exposure. A group of highly shared sequence variants was considered likely to be a technical artifact of the sequencing pipeline. Some IMGT-functional V segments, including TRBV6-2 and TRBV6-3, could not be told apart with the 87-base-pair reads, so those segments were excluded. The authors suggested that the approach could potentially be extended to other disease states and immunological phenotypes. Strong co-occurrence of HLA alleles, especially DR and DQ, made assigning TCR associations to individual alleles difficult. Three of the identified cytomegalovirus-associated TCR beta chains were confirmed in vitro to be specific for cytomegalovirus antigens. While some public TCRs were present in many individuals, most TCR sequences turned up only very rarely across donors. In a later analysis, the rate of TCR association differed among HLA loci, with DRB1 alleles having the most associated TCRs and HLA-C alleles having the fewest. The study gave a list of 150 to 200 TCR beta chains associated with cytomegalovirus. The only immune exposure information available for the cohort was CMV serostatus. Because some donors lacked HLA typing at each locus, the association tests relied only on the typed subset. In an earlier analysis of some 500 of the donors, most TCR beta V segments appeared in productive rearrangements about 87% or about 30% of the time, broadly matching IMGT annotations. Some 15 rarely observed V segments, including chromosome 9 orphons, were excluded from the earlier analysis of a few hundred of the donors because counts were too low. A further reported finding was that TCR beta sequences accurately predicted the HLA-A and HLA-B alleles for most subjects in the first cohort. Compared with equally common non-associated chains, HLA-associated TCR beta chains in a later analysis were more clonally expanded and had lower generation probabilities. In a later genetic analysis, fewer N-insertions in productive TCRs were reported among donors in an Asian-associated ancestry cluster than the roughly 700-donor mean. Presence/absence analyses assumed roughly uniform sequencing depth across donors, an assumption that may not hold. V-gene and J-gene trimming of TCR beta chains was associated with a missense DCLRE1C variant in a later genetic analysis, and the association was replicated in an independent cohort.

The cohort consisted of 650 to 850 healthy bone marrow donors. Cohort members were all nominally healthy when sampled, although unrecorded immune exposures were likely present. The donor tested CMV seronegative and was one of the 352 seronegative cohort members. Every donor gave a peripheral blood sample, and the peripheral blood mononuclear cells from that sample were used for TCR beta sequencing. The Qiagen DNeasy Blood Extraction Kit was used to extract genomic DNA from the blood cell samples. The library was prepared using the immunoSEQ multiplex PCR assay. The multiplex PCR relied on a mix of 60 forward primers for TCR Vbeta segments and 13 reverse primers for TCR Jbeta segments. The CDR3 region of rearranged TCR beta genes was amplified from genomic DNA with a multiplex PCR assay. The Illumina HiSeq System was used to sequence the amplified TCR beta libraries as 87-base-pair reads. The study's processing was this. Across the 500 to 750 repertoires, a later analysis counted 78 million or so unique TCR beta chains, approximately 12 million of which were shared by at least two donors. A nearest-neighbor algorithm error-corrected the raw reads and collapsed the reads into unique sequences, merging closely related sequences to remove PCR and sequencing errors. Alignment of CDR3 sequences to IMGT reference sequences was used to assign V, D and J gene segments. Each retained sequence needed at least a six-nucleotide match to both a V gene segment and a J gene segment. A rearrangement counted as productive if the CDR3 had no stop codons and remained in frame with V and J, and every other rearrangement counted as non-productive. Following IMGT convention, CDR3 was defined as the stretch from the second conserved V-encoded cysteine up to the conserved J-encoded phenylalanine. In an earlier analysis of around 540 of the donors, sequences lacking an unambiguous match to a single V gene segment were excluded. An earlier analysis of around 600 of the donors classified V segments as functional when productive rearrangements were above 56.7% and as segregating when the standard deviation between donors was above 5%. To diagnose cytomegalovirus status from the catalog of TCR beta chain sequences, a statistical classification framework was built. In a later analysis, V and J genes were assigned by comparing TCR nucleotide sequences against IMGT/GENE-DB human TR gene sequences. The TCRdist pipeline was used in a later analysis to assign CDR3 sequences and most-parsimonious VDJ recombination scenarios. In a later analysis, each TCR beta chain was defined by its CDR3 amino acid sequence together with its V-gene family, and reads without a unique V-gene family were excluded. A later analysis removed nearly 600 highly shared, low-generation-probability nucleotide sequences to deal with suspected cross-contamination and a sequencing artifact. In a later analysis, a clonal expansion index for each public chain was calculated from normalized within-repertoire ranks of inferred template counts. Generation probabilities in a later analysis came from a VDJ recombination model fitted to out-of-frame rearrangements, and those results were checked against IGoR. In a later analysis, TCR-TCR, TCR-HLA and TCR-CMV co-occurrence was scored with hypergeometric tests, and a repertoire-size bias correction was applied to TCR pairs. A later analysis estimated false discovery rates by permuting HLA or CMV assignments 20 times. In a later analysis, co-occurring TCRs were grouped with DBSCAN, and TCRdist sequence similarity was added when clustering was performed within HLA-allele-positive subsets. Co-occurrence clustering excluded repertoires with fewer than 30,000 or more than 120,000 public chains, plus five with anomalous nucleotide sharing. TCRdb limited this immuneACCESS table to in-frame rearrangements with V and J called. A share of clones is missing; checked studies link under half to unresolved V genes, and the rest is unexplained. V, J and clone size are taken as reported in that table, and D and trimming were inferred from the DNA itself. The sample records fewer than 250,000 clones, roughly 80% of which are singletons. Clones ranked in the top ten supply roughly 1.6% of the sample.

The V and J segments used are TRBV27 and TRBJ2-7; 8 bases in between match TRBD1. Sequencing was done on a sample of PBMCs. This sequence originates from a woman aged 18-29 years in good health and CMV-seronegative. The CDR3 region: CASRLGTGYEQYF. The sequenced DNA is TGTGCCAGCAGACTAGGGACAGGCTACGAGCAGTACTTC.